This T cell receptor (beta chain) was recovered during a study of a mutant IDH1 vaccine in newly diagnosed glioma. V lost 11 bases and J 5 bases, leaving 15 bases between the germline ends. The length of the CDR3 is 12 residues. The germline CDR1 and CDR2 sequences are LNHDA and SQIVND (reference sequence). Time point noted: baseline, week 1 (first vaccination visit). Treatment here: pre-vaccination baseline after standard-of-care therapy. Astrocytomas found in donors were new, WHO grade 3 or 4, IDH1-mutant and ATRX-lost. The protocol was immunoSEQ multiplex PCR, while the TCRdb copy is restricted to in-frame clones and leaves out a portion. Of approximately 70,000 clones in the sample, 79% were seen once.

This TCR was recovered from a man aged 50 or older with glioma. The chain uses TRBV19 and TRBJ1-2, with no clear D. Material: PBMCs, obtained from a glioma patient treated with radiotherapy, temozolomide or both. As DNA, the CDR3 is TGTGCCTCCACGGGAGCACGGTATGGCTACACCTTC. Protein product: CASTGARYGYTF.